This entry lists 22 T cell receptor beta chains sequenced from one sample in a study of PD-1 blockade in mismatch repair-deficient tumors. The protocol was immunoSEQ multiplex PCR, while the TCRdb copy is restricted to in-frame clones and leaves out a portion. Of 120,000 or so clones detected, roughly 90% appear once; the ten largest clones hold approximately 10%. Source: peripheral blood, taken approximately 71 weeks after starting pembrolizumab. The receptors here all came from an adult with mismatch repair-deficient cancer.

The CDR3 bases are TGTGCCAGCAGTTTCCCGTCCTGGACTAGCGGGTTACAAGAGACCCAGTACTTC. Residues: CASSFPSWTSGLQETQYF. The chain carries TRBV28 and TRBJ2-5; 11 nucleotides match TRBD2. The junction had 11 bases not matched to a gene; V was cut back by 3 bases and J by 2 bases. The CDR3 contains 18 residues. Germline CDR1 MDHEN, CDR2 SYDVKM.

The CDR3 spells CASSIFPSGAYNEQFF. The CDR3 coding sequence is TGTGCCAGTAGTATATTCCCTAGCGGCGCCTACAATGAGCAGTTCTTC. The genes are TRBV19 and TRBJ2-1, with 7 bases identical to TRBD2. CDR1 is LNHDA, CDR2 SQIVND, per germline (reference sequence). The length of the CDR3 is 16 residues. The V gene end was trimmed by 2 bases and the J gene end by 2 bases; junction bases not matched to a gene: 6. The variable domain in full, completed from reference TRBV19 and TRBJ2-1, reads DGGITQSPKYLFRKEGQNVTLSCEQNLNHDAMYWYRQDPGQGLRLIYYSQIVNDFQKGDIAEGYSVSREKKESFPLTVTSAQKNPTAFYLCASSIFPSGAYNEQFFGPGTRLTVL.

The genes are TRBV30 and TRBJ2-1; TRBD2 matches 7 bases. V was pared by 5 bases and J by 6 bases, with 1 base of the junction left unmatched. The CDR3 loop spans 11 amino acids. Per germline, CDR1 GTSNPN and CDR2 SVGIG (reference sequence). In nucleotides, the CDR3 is TGTGCCTGGGGACTAGTCAATGAGCAGTTCTTC. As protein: CAWGLVNEQFF.

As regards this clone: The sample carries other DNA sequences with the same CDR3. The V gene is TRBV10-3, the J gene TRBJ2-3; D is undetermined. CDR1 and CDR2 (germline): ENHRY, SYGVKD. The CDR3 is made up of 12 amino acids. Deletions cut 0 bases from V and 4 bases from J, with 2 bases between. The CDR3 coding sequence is TGTGCCATCAGTGAGTCATCAGATACGCAGTATTTT. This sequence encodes CAISESSDTQYF.

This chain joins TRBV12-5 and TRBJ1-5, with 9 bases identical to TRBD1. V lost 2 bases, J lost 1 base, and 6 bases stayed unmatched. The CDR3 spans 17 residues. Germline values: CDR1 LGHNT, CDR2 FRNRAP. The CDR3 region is CASGLNRQGGSNQPQHF. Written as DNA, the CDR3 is TGTGCTAGTGGTTTGAACCGACAGGGGGGCAGCAATCAGCCCCAGCATTTT. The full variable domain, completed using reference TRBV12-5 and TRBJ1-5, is DARVTQTPRHKVTEMGQEVTMRCQPILGHNTVFWYRQTMMQGLELLAYFRNRAPLDDSGMPKDRFSAEMPDATLATLKIQPSEPRDSAVYFCASGLNRQGGSNQPQHFGDGTRLSIL.

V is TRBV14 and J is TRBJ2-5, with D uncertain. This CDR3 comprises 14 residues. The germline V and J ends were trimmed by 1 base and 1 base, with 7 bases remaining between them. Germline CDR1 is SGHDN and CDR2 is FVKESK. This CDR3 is CASSQVLPQETQYF. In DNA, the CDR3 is TGTGCCAGCAGCCAAGTTCTCCCCCAAGAGACCCAGTACTTC.

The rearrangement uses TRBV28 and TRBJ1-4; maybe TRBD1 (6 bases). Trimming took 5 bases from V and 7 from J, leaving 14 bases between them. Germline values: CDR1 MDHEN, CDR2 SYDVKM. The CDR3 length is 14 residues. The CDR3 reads CASSEGGPSEKLFF. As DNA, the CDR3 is TGTGCCAGCAGTGAAGGGGGGCCAAGTGAAAAACTGTTTTTT.

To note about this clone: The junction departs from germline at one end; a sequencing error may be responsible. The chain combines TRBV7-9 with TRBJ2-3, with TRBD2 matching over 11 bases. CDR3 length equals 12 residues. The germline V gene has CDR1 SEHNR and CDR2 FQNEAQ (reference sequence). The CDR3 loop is CASTWIGTSGFF. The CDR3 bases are TGTGCCAGCACCTGGATCGGGACTAGCGGATTTTTT.

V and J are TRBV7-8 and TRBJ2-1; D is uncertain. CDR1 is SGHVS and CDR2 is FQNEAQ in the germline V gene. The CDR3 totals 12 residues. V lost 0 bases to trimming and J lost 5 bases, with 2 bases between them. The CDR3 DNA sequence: TGTGCCAGCAGCTTAGCTAACAATGAGCAGTTCTTC. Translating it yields CASSLANNEQFF.

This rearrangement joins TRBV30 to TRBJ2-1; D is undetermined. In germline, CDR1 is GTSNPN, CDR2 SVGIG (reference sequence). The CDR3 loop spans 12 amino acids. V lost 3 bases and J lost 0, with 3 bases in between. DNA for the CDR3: TGTGCCTGGAGCCGCTCCTACAATGAGCAGTTCTTC. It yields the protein CAWSRSYNEQFF.

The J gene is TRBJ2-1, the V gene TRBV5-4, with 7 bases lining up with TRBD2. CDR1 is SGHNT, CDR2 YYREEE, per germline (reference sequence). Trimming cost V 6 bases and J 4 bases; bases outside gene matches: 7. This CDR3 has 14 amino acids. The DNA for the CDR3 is TGTGCCAGCACCTCTGGGGGAGGGTACAATGAGCAGTTCTTC. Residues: CASTSGGGYNEQFF.

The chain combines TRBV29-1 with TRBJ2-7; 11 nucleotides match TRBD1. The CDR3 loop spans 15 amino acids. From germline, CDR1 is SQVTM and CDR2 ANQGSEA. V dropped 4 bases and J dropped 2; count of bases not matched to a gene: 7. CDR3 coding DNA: TGCAGCGTTGGCAGCCGGGACAGGGGGACCTACGAGCAGTACTTC. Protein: CSVGSRDRGTYEQYF.

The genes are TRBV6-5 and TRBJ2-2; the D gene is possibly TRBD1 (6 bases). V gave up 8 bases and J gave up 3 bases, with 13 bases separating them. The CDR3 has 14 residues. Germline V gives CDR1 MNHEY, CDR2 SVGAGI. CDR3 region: CASSGTIDTGELFF. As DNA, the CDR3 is TGTGCCAGCTCCGGGACAATTGACACCGGGGAGCTGTTTTTT.

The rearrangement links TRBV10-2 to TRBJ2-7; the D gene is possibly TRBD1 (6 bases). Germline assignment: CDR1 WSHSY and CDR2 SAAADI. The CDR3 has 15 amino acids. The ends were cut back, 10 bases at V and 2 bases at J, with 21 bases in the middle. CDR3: CATSKVTGTTYEQYF. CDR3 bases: TGCGCCACCTCGAAGGTGACAGGAACAACCTACGAGCAGTACTTC.

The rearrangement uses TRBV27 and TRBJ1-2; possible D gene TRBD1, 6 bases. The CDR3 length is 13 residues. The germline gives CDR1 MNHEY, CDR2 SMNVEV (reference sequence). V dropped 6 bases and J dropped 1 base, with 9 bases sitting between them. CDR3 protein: CASSRGFNYGYTF. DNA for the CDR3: TGTGCCAGCAGCAGGGGTTTTAACTATGGCTACACCTTC.

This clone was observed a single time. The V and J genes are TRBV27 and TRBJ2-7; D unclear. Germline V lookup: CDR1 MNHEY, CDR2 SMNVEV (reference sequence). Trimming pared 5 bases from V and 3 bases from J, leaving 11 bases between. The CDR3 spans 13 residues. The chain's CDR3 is CASSLGRIYEQYF. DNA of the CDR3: TGTGCCAGCAGTCTCGGCAGGATCTACGAGCAGTACTTC.

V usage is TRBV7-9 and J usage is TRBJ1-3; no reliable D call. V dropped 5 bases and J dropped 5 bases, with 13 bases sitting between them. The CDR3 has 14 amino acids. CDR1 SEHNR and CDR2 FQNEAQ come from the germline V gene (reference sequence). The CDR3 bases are TGTGCCAGCAGCCCAGAGGAGCTAAGAAACACCATATATTTT. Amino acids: CASSPEELRNTIYF.

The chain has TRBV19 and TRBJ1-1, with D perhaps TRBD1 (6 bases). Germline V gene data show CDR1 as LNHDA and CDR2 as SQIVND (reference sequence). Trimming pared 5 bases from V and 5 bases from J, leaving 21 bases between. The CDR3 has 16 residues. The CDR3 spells CASSPHPGGRATEAFF. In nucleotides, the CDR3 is TGTGCCAGTAGTCCTCACCCGGGGGGCAGGGCGACTGAAGCTTTCTTT.

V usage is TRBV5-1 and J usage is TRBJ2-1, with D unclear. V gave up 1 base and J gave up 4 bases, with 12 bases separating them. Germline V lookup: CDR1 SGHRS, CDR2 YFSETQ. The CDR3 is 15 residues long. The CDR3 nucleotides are TGCGCCAGCAGCTTGATGTCAGCTTTGTACAATGAGCAGTTCTTC. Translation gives CASSLMSALYNEQFF.

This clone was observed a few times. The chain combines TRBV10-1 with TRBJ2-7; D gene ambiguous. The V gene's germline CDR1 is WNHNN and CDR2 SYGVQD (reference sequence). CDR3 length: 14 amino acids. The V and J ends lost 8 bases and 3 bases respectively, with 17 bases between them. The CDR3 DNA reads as TGCGCCAGCCGTGCTGTCGGGTTTGTCTACGAGCAGTACTTC. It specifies CASRAVGFVYEQYF.

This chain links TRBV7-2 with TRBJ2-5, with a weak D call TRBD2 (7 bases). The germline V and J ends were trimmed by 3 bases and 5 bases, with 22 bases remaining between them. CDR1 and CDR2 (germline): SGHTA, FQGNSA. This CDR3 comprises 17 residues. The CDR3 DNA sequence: TGTGCCAGCAGCTTGTTCCCCCGTGGGGGGGCGGGGGAGACCCAGTACTTC. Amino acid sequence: CASSLFPRGGAGETQYF.

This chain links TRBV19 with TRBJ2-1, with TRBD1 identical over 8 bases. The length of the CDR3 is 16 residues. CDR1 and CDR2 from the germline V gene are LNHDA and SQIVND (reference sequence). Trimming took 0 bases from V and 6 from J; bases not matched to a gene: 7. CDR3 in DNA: TGTGCCAGTAGTATAGAGCAGGGGGCGCCGATCAATGAGCAGTTCTTC. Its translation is CASSIEQGAPINEQFF. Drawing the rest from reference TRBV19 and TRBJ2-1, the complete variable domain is DGGITQSPKYLFRKEGQNVTLSCEQNLNHDAMYWYRQDPGQGLRLIYYSQIVNDFQKGDIAEGYSVSREKKESFPLTVTSAQKNPTAFYLCASSIEQGAPINEQFFGPGTRLTVL.